One T cell receptor (beta chain) is described in this entry. Its cognate antigen is unknown. Germline lookup yields CDR1 DFQATT and CDR2 SNEGSKA (reference sequence). The CDR3 covers 13 residues. These data are taken from a study of blood T cells in healthy people across ages. Study results and limitations: No conclusive comparison of naive versus antigen-experienced cells was possible with unsorted PBMCs.

A sample-barcoded 5' primer and a J-beta primer mix were used in a second PCR of roughly 6 to 12 cycles. Every cDNA molecule bore a tag from a template-switch adaptor containing 12 random nucleotides. TCRdb reanalysed the 5' RACE reads using MiXCR and keeps one entry per CDR3 protein. This repertoire shows hundreds of thousands of distinct CDR3 sequences, 45% to 70% found once; its top ten account for around 24%. The chain recombines TRBV20-1 with TRBJ2-3; 7 nucleotides align to TRBD2. The TCR originated in a man aged 35 to 55 in good health. The sequenced sample consisted of blood. The CDR3 sequence: CAVQRGITDTQYF. The CDR3 region has the DNA TGCGCCGTACAGCGGGGAATCACAGATACGCAGTATTTT.